This TCR beta chain derives from a study of lung T cells in sarcoidosis with Löfgren's syndrome. TCRdb re-called the reads through MiXCR, storing one row per CDR3 protein. The table records about 19,000 distinct CDR3 sequences, roughly a fifth of them present only once. Study conclusions and caveats: Shared TRAV12-1 and TRBV2 CDR3 motifs across Löfgren's syndrome patients reportedly suggested public CD4+ TCRs.

This clonotype rates as medium-sized. Its specificity is not known. Looked up from germline, CDR1 is DFQATT and CDR2 is SNEGSKA (reference sequence). The length of the CDR3 is 15 residues. Trimming cost V 2 bases and J 8 bases, with 19 bases left between them. The chain uses TRBV20-1 and TRBJ2-1; D perhaps matches TRBD2 (6 bases). The TCR comes from a human donor with sarcoidosis (Löfgren's syndrome or another form), or a control subject (not recorded which). Sequencing input: CD4+ T cells from bronchoalveolar lavage. In nucleotides, the CDR3 is TGCAGTGCTAGATTCTCGGGACTTTCCTCATATGAGCAGTTCTTC. Translating gives CSARFSGLSSYEQFF.